Listed below are T cell receptor beta chains from one sample, sequenced in a study of T cells in Graves' hyperthyroidism and ophthalmopathy. MiXCR was run by TCRdb on the multiplex PCR reads, yielding one entry per CDR3 protein. Of roughly 400,000 distinct CDR3 sequences detected, roughly an eighth appear once; the ten largest clones hold 25% to 30%. The sequenced material came from blood. The receptor source for this set is a man aged 50-59 years with Graves' ophthalmopathy. Both conserved end residues are part of each CDR3. The order of the fields is D gene, V gene, J gene, clone size, CDR3 protein, CDR3 DNA. D genes are given only for firm matches. Clone size is stated in some rows and not others, as once, few, many or a class when expanded.

d_gene: -; v_gene: TRBV5-5; j_gene: TRBJ2-3; abundance: -; CDR3aa: CASSLSRLTDTQYF; CDR3nt: TGTGCCAGCAGCTTGAGCAGACTCACAGATACGCAGTATTTT
d_gene: -; v_gene: TRBV7-9; j_gene: TRBJ2-6; abundance: few; CDR3aa: CASSLGTDSGANVLTF; CDR3nt: TGTGCCAGCAGCTTAGGAACAGACTCTGGGGCCAACGTCCTGACTTTC
d_gene: TRBD1; v_gene: TRBV2; j_gene: TRBJ2-7; abundance: many; CDR3aa: CASSADRGSYEQYF; CDR3nt: TGTGCCAGCAGTGCCGACAGGGGATCCTACGAGCAGTACTTC
d_gene: TRBD1; v_gene: TRBV4-1; j_gene: TRBJ2-5; abundance: -; CDR3aa: CASSQDRFQGVGETQYF; CDR3nt: TGCGCCAGCAGCCAAGATCGATTCCAGGGGGTAGGGGAGACCCAGTACTTC
d_gene: TRBD2; v_gene: TRBV6-1; j_gene: TRBJ2-7; abundance: many; CDR3aa: CASSGLAGGSPYEQYF; CDR3nt: TGTGCCAGCAGCGGACTAGCGGGAGGGTCCCCCTACGAGCAGTACTTC
d_gene: TRBD2; v_gene: TRBV29-1; j_gene: TRBJ2-1; abundance: many; CDR3aa: CSVGYSGSSNEQFF; CDR3nt: TGCAGCGTTGGTTACAGCGGGAGTTCAAATGAGCAGTTCTTC
d_gene: TRBD2; v_gene: TRBV7-8; j_gene: TRBJ2-7; abundance: -; CDR3aa: CASNRSPRGVAPSYEQYF; CDR3nt: TGTGCCAGCAATCGCAGTCCCCGGGGGGTGGCCCCTAGCTACGAGCAGTACTTC
d_gene: TRBD1; v_gene: TRBV3-1; j_gene: TRBJ2-7; abundance: many; CDR3aa: CASSQPGTGSEQYF; CDR3nt: TGTGCCAGCAGCCAGCCCGGGACAGGGAGCGAGCAGTACTTC
d_gene: TRBD1; v_gene: TRBV12-3/TRBV12-4; j_gene: TRBJ1-4; abundance: -; CDR3aa: CASSWGQGYEKLFF; CDR3nt: TGTGCCAGCAGTTGGGGACAGGGGTACGAAAAACTGTTTTTT
d_gene: -; v_gene: TRBV2; j_gene: TRBJ2-5; abundance: many; CDR3aa: CATGLPKETQYF; CDR3nt: TGTGCCACCGGACTACCTAAAGAGACCCAGTACTTC
d_gene: TRBD1; v_gene: TRBV6-1; j_gene: TRBJ1-3; abundance: -; CDR3aa: CASIAGQGTGNTIYF; CDR3nt: TGTGCCAGCATAGCTGGACAGGGGACTGGAAACACCATATATTTT
d_gene: -; v_gene: TRBV19; j_gene: TRBJ2-6; abundance: -; CDR3aa: CASRLLPSGANVLTF; CDR3nt: TGTGCCAGTAGGTTACTTCCCTCTGGGGCCAACGTCCTGACTTTC
d_gene: TRBD2; v_gene: TRBV7-3; j_gene: TRBJ2-1; abundance: many; CDR3aa: CASSLKGLAGLYNEQFF; CDR3nt: TGTGCCAGCAGCTTAAAGGGCCTAGCGGGACTCTACAATGAGCAGTTCTTC
d_gene: -; v_gene: TRBV2; j_gene: TRBJ2-1; abundance: many; CDR3aa: CASRVKEQFF; CDR3nt: TGTGCCAGCCGAGTTAAGGAGCAGTTCTTC
d_gene: -; v_gene: TRBV25-1; j_gene: TRBJ1-1; abundance: few; CDR3aa: CASSERRWAANEAFF; CDR3nt: TGTGCCAGCAGTGAGCGGCGCTGGGCAGCCAATGAAGCTTTCTTT
d_gene: TRBD1; v_gene: TRBV27; j_gene: TRBJ2-1; abundance: -; CDR3aa: CASSLSTGGYGEQFF; CDR3nt: TGTGCCAGCAGTTTATCGACAGGGGGTTACGGTGAGCAGTTCTTC
d_gene: TRBD1; v_gene: TRBV7-8; j_gene: TRBJ1-1; abundance: many; CDR3aa: CASSREGTDTEAFF; CDR3nt: TGTGCCAGCAGCAGGGAGGGGACAGACACTGAAGCTTTCTTT
d_gene: -; v_gene: TRBV5-1; j_gene: TRBJ2-7; abundance: many; CDR3aa: CASSPEGVDLPSDEQYF; CDR3nt: TGCGCCAGCAGCCCGGAAGGTGTGGACCTCCCGTCCGACGAGCAGTACTTC
d_gene: -; v_gene: TRBV9; j_gene: TRBJ1-2; abundance: few; CDR3aa: CASSVYGAYGYTF; CDR3nt: TGTGCCAGCAGCGTATACGGGGCCTATGGCTACACCTTC
d_gene: -; v_gene: TRBV5-1; j_gene: TRBJ1-1; abundance: many; CDR3aa: CASSSRTGLAEAFF; CDR3nt: TGCGCCAGCAGCTCTCGGACGGGGCTGGCTGAAGCTTTCTTT
d_gene: -; v_gene: TRBV24-1; j_gene: TRBJ2-3; abundance: -; CDR3aa: CATSATTPLSGLTDTQYF; CDR3nt: TGTGCCACCAGTGCCACGACTCCTCTCTCGGGCCTAACCGATACGCAGTATTTT
d_gene: TRBD1; v_gene: TRBV10-3; j_gene: TRBJ1-6; abundance: -; CDR3aa: CAIRDRADNSPLHF; CDR3nt: TGTGCCATCAGGGACAGGGCCGATAATTCACCCCTCCACTTT
d_gene: TRBD2; v_gene: TRBV5-1; j_gene: TRBJ2-2; abundance: many; CDR3aa: CASRLAGSTGELFF; CDR3nt: TGTGCCTCAAGACTAGCGGGGAGCACCGGGGAGCTGTTTTTT
d_gene: TRBD2; v_gene: TRBV20-1; j_gene: TRBJ2-7; abundance: -; CDR3aa: CSATTSGRAYEQYF; CDR3nt: TGCAGTGCTACCACTAGCGGGAGGGCCTACGAGCAGTACTTC
d_gene: -; v_gene: TRBV7-8; j_gene: TRBJ2-6; abundance: few; CDR3aa: CASSPQKRSGANVLTF; CDR3nt: TGTGCCAGCAGCCCTCAAAAGCGCTCTGGGGCCAACGTCCTGACTTTC
d_gene: TRBD2; v_gene: TRBV19; j_gene: TRBJ2-7; abundance: once; CDR3aa: CASSISAGDYEQYF; CDR3nt: TGTGCCAGTAGTATCTCAGCGGGGGATTACGAGCAGTACTTC
d_gene: -; v_gene: TRBV11-2; j_gene: TRBJ2-1; abundance: -; CDR3aa: CASSSQGREQFF; CDR3nt: TGTGCCAGCAGTTCCCAGGGGCGTGAGCAGTTCTTC
d_gene: -; v_gene: TRBV2; j_gene: TRBJ2-2; abundance: many; CDR3aa: CASKQGTVYAGELFF; CDR3nt: TGTGCCAGCAAGCAGGGTACGGTTTATGCCGGGGAGCTGTTTTTT
d_gene: -; v_gene: TRBV2; j_gene: TRBJ1-5; abundance: few; CDR3aa: CASSEGGGGQPQHF; CDR3nt: TGTGCCAGCAGTGAGGGGGGGGGCGGCCAGCCCCAGCATTTT
d_gene: -; v_gene: TRBV11-2; j_gene: TRBJ1-2; abundance: many; CDR3aa: CASSPIGGNYGYTF; CDR3nt: TGTGCCAGCAGCCCTATTGGCGGTAACTATGGCTACACCTTC
d_gene: -; v_gene: TRBV18; j_gene: TRBJ1-5; abundance: many; CDR3aa: CASSPKGQTGHQPQHF; CDR3nt: TGTGCCAGCTCACCCAAGGGGCAGACGGGTCATCAGCCCCAGCATTTT
d_gene: -; v_gene: TRBV5-1; j_gene: TRBJ2-1; abundance: many; CDR3aa: CASSLDTHNEQFF; CDR3nt: TGCGCCAGCAGCCTGGATACTCACAATGAGCAGTTCTTC
d_gene: -; v_gene: TRBV30; j_gene: TRBJ2-3; abundance: many; CDR3aa: CAWGQGSTQYF; CDR3nt: TGTGCCTGGGGTCAGGGTAGTACGCAGTATTTT
d_gene: TRBD1; v_gene: TRBV30; j_gene: TRBJ1-5; abundance: -; CDR3aa: CAWSTGQGHQPQHF; CDR3nt: TGTGCCTGGAGTACGGGACAGGGCCATCAGCCCCAGCATTTT
d_gene: TRBD2; v_gene: TRBV12-5; j_gene: TRBJ2-1; abundance: many; CDR3aa: CASGLVQVLAGVEQFF; CDR3nt: TGTGCTAGTGGTTTGGTACAGGTTCTAGCGGGAGTTGAGCAGTTCTTC
d_gene: -; v_gene: TRBV18; j_gene: TRBJ2-7; abundance: many; CDR3aa: CASSPRVEQYF; CDR3nt: TGTGCCAGCTCACCAAGAGTGGAGCAGTACTTC
d_gene: TRBD2; v_gene: TRBV20-1; j_gene: TRBJ2-5; abundance: many; CDR3aa: CSASTSGRPSRETQYF; CDR3nt: TGCAGTGCTTCGACTAGCGGGAGGCCCTCTCGGGAGACCCAGTACTTC
d_gene: TRBD2; v_gene: TRBV24-1; j_gene: TRBJ2-1; abundance: many; CDR3aa: CATSGEGTSGSVYNEQFF; CDR3nt: TGTGCCACCAGCGGGGAGGGGACTAGCGGGAGTGTCTACAATGAGCAGTTCTTC
d_gene: TRBD2; v_gene: TRBV20-1; j_gene: TRBJ2-3; abundance: -; CDR3aa: CSARLAGRDTQYF; CDR3nt: TGCAGTGCTAGACTAGCGGGGCGAGATACGCAGTATTTT
d_gene: -; v_gene: TRBV18; j_gene: TRBJ1-1; abundance: many; CDR3aa: CASSRNREGEAFF; CDR3nt: TGTGCCAGCTCACGAAACAGGGAAGGCGAAGCTTTCTTT